This TCR beta chain was captured in a study of Ad26.COV2.S vaccination and SARS-CoV-2 variants. Study at large: Intramuscular Ad26.COV2.S at 5x10^10 or 1x10^11 viral particles. Overall study results and limits: While placebo recipients had lower spike-specific TCR breadth, vaccine recipients had more. For non-spike TCRs, breadth in vaccine recipients resembled that in placebo recipients.

Concerning this clone itself: Its antigen is currently unknown. At one of its ends the junction is not consistent with the germline gene, which may arise from a read error.

Treatment described: around 19 received Ad26.COV2.S at low or high dose, single or two shots; 5 received placebo; per-sample allocation not given. Day 63 following the first vaccine or placebo injection was when the samples were taken. An 18-55-year-old adult in Boston served as donor. Generated by immunoSEQ multiplex PCR, the TCRdb table keeps only in-frame clones and is missing some. The profile covers around 300,000 clones, with approximately 87% appearing a single time and approximately 5% taken by the ten largest. CDR1 and CDR2 from the germline V gene are SEHNR and FQNEAQ (reference sequence). The CDR3 loop spans 11 amino acids.

The TCR was taken from a person between 18 and 59 years old who received the Ad26.COV2.S COVID-19 vaccine or a placebo. The chain employs TRBV7-9 and TRBJ2-3; the D is unclear. The sample was peripheral blood, taken in a trial of Ad26.COV2.S vaccine versus placebo. CDR3 nucleotide sequence: TGTGCCAGCAGCTCCACAAATACGCAGTATTTT. Translation gives CASSSTNTQYF.